These 30 T cell receptor beta chains originate from one sample sequenced in a study of regulatory T cells in long-lasting Graves disease. Investigators prepared the TCR beta libraries by applying iRepertoire HTBI primers and Arm-PCR of CDR3 regions. TCRdb re-derived calls from the multiplex PCR reads in MiXCR, one entry per CDR3 protein. The sample records about 340,000 distinct CDR3 sequences, about 19% being singletons. The time point denotes: persistent/refractory GD, antithyroid drugs over 5 years with positive TRAb. Construction of the TCR library relied on RNA isolated from PBMCs. The sequences come from peripheral blood mononuclear cells (PBMCs), collected when the disease was refractory, from a patient treated with antithyroid drugs. The source of these receptors is a female donor with Graves disease.

This clonotype occurred a few times. One base away lies a much larger clone, so this may be a sequencing read error. This chain joins TRBV12-3 or TRBV12-4 and TRBJ1-1; a possible D gene is TRBD1 (6 bases). CDR3 size: 14 residues. Written as DNA, the CDR3 is TGTGCCAACAGTCCAGACAGGATGAACACTGAAGCTTTCTTT. Protein sequence: CANSPDRMNTEAFF.

In its sample, this clonotype was seen many times. The chain uses TRBV6-1 and TRBJ2-7; 7 bases are shared with TRBD1. CDR3 length: 13 residues. V was clipped by 6 bases and J by 2 bases; unmatched bases: 4. CDR1 and CDR2 from the germline V gene are MNHNS and SASEGT. CDR3 loop: CASRLTGTYEQYF. As DNA, the CDR3 is TGTGCCAGCAGATTGACAGGGACCTACGAGCAGTACTTC.

This chain joins TRBV11-2 and TRBJ2-3, with D unresolved. The CDR3 loop spans 15 amino acids. V dropped 4 bases and J dropped 0 bases, with 11 bases sitting between them. CDR1 and CDR2 (germline): SGHAT, FQNNGV. CDR3 sequence (DNA): TGTGCCAGCAGCTCGCGCAGTTTTAGCACAGATACGCAGTATTTT. This codes for CASSSRSFSTDTQYF.

This clonotype was seen repeatedly, ten times or more. The V call is TRBV12-3 or TRBV12-4, the J call TRBJ1-5; D is perhaps TRBD1 (5 bases). The CDR3 spans 13 residues. V was trimmed by 8 bases and J by 6 bases, leaving 14 bases between them. Here the CDR3 reads CASGASHGQPQHF. The DNA for the CDR3 is TGTGCCAGCGGGGCAAGTCACGGTCAGCCCCAGCATTTT.

This clonotype has at least ten counts. V and J are TRBV7-2 and TRBJ1-2, with unresolved D. The ends were cut back, 0 bases at V and 6 bases at J, with 14 bases in the middle. Germline loops: CDR1 SGHTA, CDR2 FQGNSA. This CDR3 has 15 residues. The CDR3 loop reads CASSLAPGFEDGYTF. The DNA of the CDR3 is TGTGCCAGCAGCTTAGCTCCGGGGTTTGAAGATGGCTACACCTTC. Complete variable domain (other parts from reference TRBV7-2 and TRBJ1-2): GAGVSQSPSNKVTEKGKDVELRCDPISGHTALYWYRQSLGQGLEFLIYFQGNSAPDKSGLPSDRFSAERTGGSVSTLTIQRTQQEDSAVYLCASSLAPGFEDGYTFGSGTRLTVV.

V is TRBV6-1 and J is TRBJ2-7; 15 bases align to TRBD2. The CDR3 consists of 17 residues. In germline, CDR1 is MNHNS, CDR2 SASEGT. The V and J ends lost 6 bases and 4 bases, in that order; junction bases with no gene match: 10. Here the CDR3 DNA reads TGTGCCAGCAGCCCTCGGACTAGCGGGGGGGCAGGTTACGAGCAGTACTTC. Protein sequence: CASSPRTSGGAGYEQYF.

This clonotype was detected ten times or more. The rearrangement uses TRBV27 and TRBJ1-4; 8 bases align to TRBD1. CDR1 is MNHEY and CDR2 is SMNVEV in the germline V gene (reference sequence). V lost 6 bases to trimming and J lost 12 bases; unmatched junction nucleotides: 9. This CDR3 has 13 residues. The DNA for the CDR3 is TGTGCCAGCAGGGAGGGACAGGCGACGGAACTGTTTTTT. Encoded protein: CASREGQATELFF.

Ten or more counts support this clonotype. V and J are TRBV12-3 or TRBV12-4 and TRBJ1-1, with a tentative D call TRBD1 (6 bases). The CDR3 totals 14 residues. V was clipped by 5 bases and J by 0 bases, with 10 bases between them. The DNA of the CDR3 is TGTGCCAGCAGTGCCGGGACATTGAACACTGAAGCTTTCTTT. Amino acid sequence: CASSAGTLNTEAFF.

This clonotype was detected many times. The chain uses TRBV11-2 and TRBJ2-5; 7 bases are a match to TRBD2. Germline CDR1 reads SGHAT; CDR2 reads FQNNGV. The CDR3 spans 13 residues. J gave up 5 bases and V 4 bases, and 4 bases lay outside the gene matches. CDR3 bases: TGTGCCAGCAGCTGGGACTATCGGGAGACCCAGTACTTC. It is translated as CASSWDYRETQYF.

There are many counts of this clonotype. This sequence joins TRBV2 and TRBJ1-1; TRBD1 agrees at 7 bases. Trimming removed 5 bases from V and 1 base from J; junction bases left unmatched: 7. This CDR3 spans 15 amino acids. Germline V lookup: CDR1 SNHLY, CDR2 FYNNEI. In DNA form, the CDR3 reads TGTGCCAGCAGTAAACAGGGGCATGGGAACACTGAAGCTTTCTTT. It yields the protein CASSKQGHGNTEAFF.

This clonotype was seen many times. V and J are TRBV12-3 or TRBV12-4 and TRBJ2-2; D remains unclear. CDR3 length equals 15 residues. Deletions cut 0 bases from V and 6 bases from J, with 11 bases between. The CDR3 region has the DNA TGTGCCAGCAGTTTAGCGGCATGGCCGGCCGGGGAGCTGTTTTTT. It encodes CASSLAAWPAGELFF.

To note about this clonotype: The junction shows a germline mismatch at one end, possibly a read error. The genes are TRBV28 and TRBJ1-2; no clear D gene. Germline lookup yields CDR1 MDHEN and CDR2 SYDVKM. The CDR3 is 14 residues long. The CDR3 DNA is TGTGCCCGCAGTTTTGCAGGCATCGCCTATGGCTACACCTTC. It translates to CARSFAGIAYGYTF.

This clonotype was seen many times. The gene calls are TRBV6-2 or TRBV6-3 and TRBJ1-2; TRBD1 is a possible D gene (6 bases). The V and J ends lost 2 bases and 6 bases respectively, with 10 bases between them. The germline CDR1 and CDR2 sequences are MNHEY and SVGEGT. This CDR3 is 13 amino acids long. The CDR3 DNA reads TGTGCCAGCAGTTACGGGGGGCCGGATGGCTACACCTTC. Protein: CASSYGGPDGYTF.

The J gene is TRBJ1-1, the V gene TRBV19; 7 bases are a match to TRBD1. The germline CDR1 and CDR2 sequences are LNHDA and SQIVND (reference sequence). The ends lost 3 bases at V and 0 bases at J; junction bases unmatched: 10. The CDR3 extends over 17 amino acids. The CDR3 nucleotides read TGTGCCAGTAGTATGAGAGGACAGGCATTCATGAACACTGAAGCTTTCTTT. Protein sequence: CASSMRGQAFMNTEAFF.

The chain uses TRBV13 and TRBJ1-2; D remains unclear. This CDR3 is built from 15 residues. Germline V gene data show CDR1 as PRHDT and CDR2 as FYEKMQ (reference sequence). Deletions cut 4 bases from V and 4 bases from J, with 16 bases between. The CDR3 DNA reads as TGTGCCAGCAGCTCCTCATACGGCGCGGGCTATGGCTACACCTTC. Translating it yields CASSSSYGAGYGYTF.

This clonotype has a handful of counts. The genes are TRBV20-1 and TRBJ1-6; D may be TRBD1 (5 bases). The CDR3 sequence is 13 residues long. V was pared by 0 bases and J by 8 bases, with 8 bases between. The germline CDR1 and CDR2 sequences are DFQATT and SNEGSKA (reference sequence). CDR3 region: CSAREGGYSPLHF. In DNA form, the CDR3 reads TGCAGTGCTAGAGAGGGGGGGTATTCACCCCTCCACTTT.

This sequence joins TRBV6-1 and TRBJ2-1; D possibly matches TRBD1 or TRBD2 (6 bases each). The CDR3 extends over 15 amino acids. Trimming took off 5 bases at V and 4 bases at J, with 15 bases between the two ends. Germline V gene sequence: CDR1 MNHNS, CDR2 SASEGT. The CDR3 region is CASSLRLGGYNEQFF. DNA for the CDR3: TGTGCCAGCAGTCTGCGACTAGGGGGATACAATGAGCAGTTCTTC.

The chain carries TRBV4-2 and TRBJ1-5, with TRBD1 identical over 8 bases. There are 17 residues in the CDR3. Germline V lookup: CDR1 LGHNA, CDR2 YNFKEQ. The junction had 6 bases not matched to a gene; V was cut back by 0 bases and J by 2 bases. CDR3 nucleotides: TGTGCCAGCAGCCAAGAATTGGTGGGACAGGGCAATCAGCCCCAGCATTTT. Its protein product is CASSQELVGQGNQPQHF.

The sample holds many counts of this clonotype. This chain joins TRBV7-2 and TRBJ2-2, with 10 bases matching TRBD2. The CDR3 extends over 16 amino acids. V shed 4 bases, J shed 1 base, and the junction held 3 bases outside the gene matches. From germline, CDR1 is SGHTA and CDR2 FQGNSA. CDR3 nucleotide sequence: TGTGCCAGCAGCTCAAAGCGGGGGGGGAACACCGGGGAGCTGTTTTTT. It specifies CASSSKRGGNTGELFF.

This clonotype was seen many times. The chain carries TRBV28 and TRBJ2-2, with TRBD2 matching 7 bases. CDR1 and CDR2 from the germline V gene are MDHEN and SYDVKM. The CDR3 covers 15 residues. J was trimmed by 7 bases and V by 2 bases; bases with no gene match: 7. The CDR3 sequence is CASSLRGLSIGELFF. The CDR3 bases are TGTGCCAGCAGTTTAAGGGGACTAAGCATCGGGGAGCTGTTTTTT. Combining the CDR3 with reference TRBV28 and TRBJ2-2 gives the whole variable domain DVKVTQSSRYLVKRTGEKVFLECVQDMDHENMFWYRQDPGLGLRLIYFSYDVKMKEKGDIPEGYSVSREKKERFSLILESASTNQTSMYLCASSLRGLSIGELFFGEGSRLTVL.

This clonotype has only a few counts. The CDR3 nucleotides are TGTGCCAGCAGCAGACACGACAGGGGCTACGAGCAGTACTTC. It yields the protein CASSRHDRGYEQYF. The rearrangement uses TRBV7-8 and TRBJ2-7; 8 positions agree with TRBD1. This CDR3 has 14 residues. J lost 3 bases, V lost 5 bases, and 6 bases had no gene match. Germline V CDR1 and CDR2: SGHVS, FQNEAQ.

This clonotype was counted ten times or more. The V gene is TRBV7-9, the J gene TRBJ1-6; D perhaps matches TRBD1 (5 bases). Germline V gene lookup returns CDR1 SEHNR and CDR2 FQNEAQ (reference sequence). Trimming removed 2 bases at V and 10 bases at J, with 6 bases between. This CDR3 comprises 12 residues. CDR3: CASSLQGSPLHF. The DNA of the CDR3 is TGTGCCAGCAGCTTACAGGGATCACCCCTCCACTTT.

This clonotype was counted at least ten times. The chain employs TRBV30 and TRBJ1-2; the D is unclear. V was clipped by 6 bases and J by 0 bases, with 8 bases between them. The CDR3 spans 12 residues. Germline CDR1 reads GTSNPN; CDR2 reads SVGIG (reference sequence). In DNA form, the CDR3 reads TGTGCCTGTCAGACAACTAACTATGGCTACACCTTC. Amino acids: CACQTTNYGYTF.

This chain connects TRBV28 to TRBJ2-2, with a weak D call TRBD2 (5 bases). This CDR3 spans 17 amino acids. CDR1 is MDHEN and CDR2 is SYDVKM in the germline V gene. V was trimmed by 1 base and J by 7 bases, leaving 19 bases between them. The CDR3 sequence: CASSLFYASFRDGELFF. The CDR3 nucleotides are TGTGCCAGCAGTTTATTCTACGCTAGCTTTCGCGACGGGGAGCTGTTTTTT. The whole variable domain, remainder taken from reference TRBV28 and TRBJ2-2, is DVKVTQSSRYLVKRTGEKVFLECVQDMDHENMFWYRQDPGLGLRLIYFSYDVKMKEKGDIPEGYSVSREKKERFSLILESASTNQTSMYLCASSLFYASFRDGELFFGEGSRLTVL.

About this clonotype itself: A read error may account for a junction end that differs from germline. The chain couples TRBV5-1 to TRBJ2-5; TRBD2 agrees at 8 bases. The CDR3 covers 15 residues. Germline CDR1 reads SGHRS; CDR2 reads YFSETQ. CDR3 nucleotide sequence: TGCGCCGGCAGCTTGGTCGTAGCGGGACGGGAGACCCAGTACTTC. This encodes CAGSLVVAGRETQYF.

Ten or more counts support this clonotype. The chain employs TRBV19 and TRBJ1-3, with D uncertain. The germline V gene has CDR1 LNHDA and CDR2 SQIVND (reference sequence). The CDR3 contains 13 residues. Trimming stripped 10 bases from V and 3 bases from J, with 13 bases between. CDR3 protein: CATQEGGGNTIYF. The CDR3 region has the DNA TGTGCCACCCAGGAGGGAGGTGGAAACACCATATATTTT.

This sequence joins TRBV7-8 and TRBJ1-6; 7 nucleotides match TRBD1. J gave up 7 bases and V 4 bases, and 10 bases lay outside the gene matches. Germline V lookup: CDR1 SGHVS, CDR2 FQNEAQ. CDR3 length: 16 residues. The CDR3 nucleotides read TGTGCCAGCAGCTCGCCGCCGGGACAGAAAAATTCACCCCTCCACTTT. As protein: CASSSPPGQKNSPLHF.

This clonotype was observed many times. The chain recombines TRBV11-2 with TRBJ2-2; weak D call: TRBD1 (5 bases). V lost 0 bases to trimming and J lost 3 bases, with 11 bases between them. Germline V gene data show CDR1 as SGHAT and CDR2 as FQNNGV. This CDR3 comprises 16 residues. The CDR3: CASSLDSREDTGELFF. In nucleotides, the CDR3 is TGTGCCAGCAGCTTAGATTCCAGGGAAGACACCGGGGAGCTGTTTTTT.

Here the CDR3 reads CASSLDPPGQGSEAFF. As DNA, the CDR3 is TGCGCCAGCAGCTTGGACCCTCCGGGACAGGGCTCTGAAGCTTTCTTT. This chain links TRBV5-1 with TRBJ1-1; the match to TRBD1 covers 9 bases. CDR3 size: 16 residues. CDR1 SGHRS and CDR2 YFSETQ come from the germline V gene. The junction had 9 bases not matched to a gene; V was cut back by 0 bases and J by 6 bases.

CDR3 amino acids: CASSPHGTAGETQYF. The CDR3 DNA reads as TGCGCCAGCAGCCCCCACGGGACAGCCGGGGAGACCCAGTACTTC. The chain combines TRBV5-1 with TRBJ2-5; 7 bases line up with TRBD1. After removal of 4 bases from V and 5 bases from J, the junction contained 11 bases not matched to a gene. Germline values: CDR1 SGHRS, CDR2 YFSETQ. This CDR3 is 15 amino acids long.